This TCR beta chain was recorded in a study of blood T cell repertoires in COVID-19. Per the authors' pipeline: Researchers report that nucleated cell counts were estimated from reference gene primer amplification. TCRdb's copy holds only in-frame clones and misses some; the assay was immunoSEQ multiplex PCR. V and J calls and clone size are as listed in that table; D and trimming were resolved from the DNA. The top ten clones hold about 2.3% of a sample with roughly 270,000 clones, about 85% of them seen once. Germline CDR1 and CDR2: GTSNPN and SVGIG (reference sequence). V was clipped by 5 bases and J by 0 bases, with 7 bases between them. This CDR3 spans 12 amino acids. In terms of age and location, participants ranged from roughly 18 to 90 years and lived in around 22 US areas. Which cohort a participant joined came from the clinical history participants gave.

The TCR was taken from a woman between 50 and 59 years old who had recovered from COVID-19. Sample: PBMCs or T cells enriched from blood (not recorded which). The V gene is TRBV30, the J gene TRBJ1-1, with TRBD1 as a possible D gene (5 bases). The CDR3 DNA is TGTGCCTGGGACAGTATGAACACTGAAGCTTTCTTT. This translates into CAWDSMNTEAFF. Full variable domain (rest looked up from reference TRBV30 and TRBJ1-1): SQTIHQWPATLVQPVGSPLSLECTVEGTSNPNLYWYRQAAGRGLQLLFYSVGIGQISSEVPQNLSASRPQDRQFILSSKKLLLSDSGFYLCAWDSMNTEAFFGQGTRLTVV.